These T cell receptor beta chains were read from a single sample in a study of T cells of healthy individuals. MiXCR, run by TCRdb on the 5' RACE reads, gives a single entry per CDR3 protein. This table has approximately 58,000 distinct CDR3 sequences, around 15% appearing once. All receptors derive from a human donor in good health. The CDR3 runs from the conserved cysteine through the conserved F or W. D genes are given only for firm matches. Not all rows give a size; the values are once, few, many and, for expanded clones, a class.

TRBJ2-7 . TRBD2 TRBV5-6 TGTGCCAGCAGCTCCGGGACTAGCGGACTCTACGAGCAGTACTTC CASSSGTSGLYEQYF
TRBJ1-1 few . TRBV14 TGTGCCAGCAGCCGACTCCGAACGGTCAGGGACACTGAAGCTTTCTTT CASSRLRTVRDTEAFF
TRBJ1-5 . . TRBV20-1 TGCAGTGCTACCCGGGAAATTGATGGTCAGCCCCAGCATTTT CSATREIDGQPQHF
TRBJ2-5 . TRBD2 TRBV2 TGTGCCAGCAACGAACTAGCGGGGGGGCAAGAGACCCAGTACTTC CASNELAGGQETQYF
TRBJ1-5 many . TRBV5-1 TGCGCCAGCAGCTTGAGGGCGGGGGATGGCAATCAGCCCCAGCATTTT CASSLRAGDGNQPQHF
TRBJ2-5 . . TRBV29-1 TGCAGCGTTTCATGGGCAGAGACCCAGTACTTC CSVSWAETQYF
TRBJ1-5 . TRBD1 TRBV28 TGTGCCAGCACCGTGACAGGGTCTTATGCCCAGCCCCAGCATTTT CASTVTGSYAQPQHF
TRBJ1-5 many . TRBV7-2 TGTGCCAGCAGCTTAGGGGGATCCATATCCGGTCAGCCCCAGCATTTT CASSLGGSISGQPQHF
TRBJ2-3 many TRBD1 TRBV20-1 TGCAGTGCTCGACAGGGGGCGGAAGATACGCAGTATTTT CSARQGAEDTQYF
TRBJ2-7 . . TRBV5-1 TGCGCCAGCAGCCCCGGTGGAGGGAGGATTACCTACGAGCAGTACTTC CASSPGGGRITYEQYF
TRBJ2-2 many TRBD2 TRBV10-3 TGTGCCATCAGAGACCGGGAGGCCGGGGAGCTGTTTTTT CAIRDREAGELFF
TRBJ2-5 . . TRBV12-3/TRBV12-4 TGTGCCAGCAGTTTAATAGGGTCGGAGACCCAGTACTTC CASSLIGSETQYF
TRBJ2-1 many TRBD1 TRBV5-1 TGCGCCAGCAGTCCACAGGGGAACCCCTACAATGAGCAGTTCTTC CASSPQGNPYNEQFF
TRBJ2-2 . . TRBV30 TGTGCCTGGACTGGGGCAGGAGACACCGGGGAGCTGTTTTTT CAWTGAGDTGELFF
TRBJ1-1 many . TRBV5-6 TGTGCCAGCAGCTTGCCCAGAAACACTGAAGCTTTCTTT CASSLPRNTEAFF
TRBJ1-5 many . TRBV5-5 TGTGCCAGCAGCTTGTACGTGGGGGATAATCAGCCCCAGCATTTT CASSLYVGDNQPQHF
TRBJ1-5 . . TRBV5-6 TGTGCCAGCAGCCTTGGACGGATGGGGCCCCAGCATTTT CASSLGRMGPQHF
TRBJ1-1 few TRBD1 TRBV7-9 TGTGCCAGCAGCTTAGGGGACAGGGAAAGCGCTGAAGCTTTCTTT CASSLGDRESAEAFF
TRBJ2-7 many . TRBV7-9 TGTGCCAGCAGCTTAACAGGGATCTACGAGCAGTACTTC CASSLTGIYEQYF
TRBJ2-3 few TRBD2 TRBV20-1 TGCAGTGCTAGAACAGCTCGGGACTACCGAAGTTGGAATACGCAGTATTTT CSARTARDYRSWNTQYF
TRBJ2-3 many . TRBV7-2 TGTGCCAGCAGCTCTTACTTGGGTACGCAGTATTTT CASSSYLGTQYF
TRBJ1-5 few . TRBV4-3 TGCGCCAGCAGCCAAGAAGAAGGACAGCCCCAGCATTTT CASSQEEGQPQHF
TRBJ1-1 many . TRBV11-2 TGTGCCAGCAGCTCCGGCCCCAGGGGCGAGAACACTGAAGCTTTCTTT CASSSGPRGENTEAFF
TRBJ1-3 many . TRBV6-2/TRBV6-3 TGTGCCAGCACTCGGGGACCGAACTCTGGAAACACCATATATTTT CASTRGPNSGNTIYF
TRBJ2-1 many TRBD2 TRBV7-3 TGTGCCAGCAGCTTGTATGGGACTAGACCCTACAATGAGCAGTTCTTC CASSLYGTRPYNEQFF
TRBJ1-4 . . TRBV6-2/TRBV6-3 TGTGCCAGCACCTCCCCCCGCGCAACTAATGAAAAACTGTTTTTT CASTSPRATNEKLFF
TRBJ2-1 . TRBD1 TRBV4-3 TGCGCCAGCAGCCAAGATTTCGGATTATTGCATTGGGGGACAGGGTTCGGTGAGCAGTTCTTC CASSQDFGLLHWGTGFGEQFF